This TCR beta chain was identified in a study of OX40 agonist ivuxolimab in advanced cancers. Background on the study: Patients in the trial were receiving intravenous ivuxolimab every 2 weeks, at doses of 0.01 to 10 mg/kg.

Clones were read by immunoSEQ multiplex PCR, and TCRdb kept only the in-frame ones, dropping some. The data contain about 12,000 clones, about 81% of them singletons. Points on this clone: Its antigen is as yet unknown.

Overall study results and limits: A proportion of nonresponders additionally exhibited low normalized T-cell clonal expansion.

The V gene lost 6 bases and the J gene lost 2 bases, with 17 bases spanning the gap. The CDR3 is 15 residues long. Germline CDR1 is ENHRY and CDR2 is SYGVKD. The input for sequencing was CD4+ or CD8+ T cells sorted from blood, taken in a trial of the OX40 agonist ivuxolimab. The receptor was isolated from an adult with an advanced solid tumor such as melanoma, head and neck, liver or kidney cancer. The genes are TRBV10-3 and TRBJ2-7; D possibly corresponds to TRBD1 (5 bases). The CDR3 DNA follows: TGTGCCATCAGGGACACACAAATGGGTACCTACGAGCAGTACTTC. Translation: CAIRDTQMGTYEQYF.